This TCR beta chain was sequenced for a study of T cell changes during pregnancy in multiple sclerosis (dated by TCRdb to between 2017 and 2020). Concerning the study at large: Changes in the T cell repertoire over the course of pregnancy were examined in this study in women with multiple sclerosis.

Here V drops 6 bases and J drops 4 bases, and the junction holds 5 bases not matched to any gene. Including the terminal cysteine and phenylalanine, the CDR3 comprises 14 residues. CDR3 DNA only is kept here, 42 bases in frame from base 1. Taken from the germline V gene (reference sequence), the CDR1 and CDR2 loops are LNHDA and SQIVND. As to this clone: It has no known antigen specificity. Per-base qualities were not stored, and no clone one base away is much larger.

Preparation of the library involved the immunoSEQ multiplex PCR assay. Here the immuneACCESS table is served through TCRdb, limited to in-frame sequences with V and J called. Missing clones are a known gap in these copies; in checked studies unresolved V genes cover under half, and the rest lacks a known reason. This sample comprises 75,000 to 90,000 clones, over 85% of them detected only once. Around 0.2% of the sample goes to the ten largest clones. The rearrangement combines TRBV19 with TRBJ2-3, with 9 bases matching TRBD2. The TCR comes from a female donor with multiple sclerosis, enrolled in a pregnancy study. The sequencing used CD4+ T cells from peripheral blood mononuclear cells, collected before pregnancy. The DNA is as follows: TGTGCCAGTAGGGGCGGGGGGGCCTCAGATACGCAGTATTTT. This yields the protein CASRGGGASDTQYF.